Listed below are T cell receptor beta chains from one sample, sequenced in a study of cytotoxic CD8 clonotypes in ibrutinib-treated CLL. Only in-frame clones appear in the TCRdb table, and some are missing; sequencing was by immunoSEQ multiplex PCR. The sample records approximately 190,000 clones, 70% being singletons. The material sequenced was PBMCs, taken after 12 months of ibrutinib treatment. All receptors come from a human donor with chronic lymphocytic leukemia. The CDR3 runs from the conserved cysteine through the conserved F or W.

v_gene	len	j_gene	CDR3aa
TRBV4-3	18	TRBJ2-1	CASSQDRGNWNPYNEQFF
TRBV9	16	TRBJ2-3	CARKKRGIESTDTQYF
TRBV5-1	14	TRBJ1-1	CASSLDPGQGEAFF
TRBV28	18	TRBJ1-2	CASTPPVGRARGDAGYTF
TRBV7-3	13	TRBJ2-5	CASSRSPGETQYF
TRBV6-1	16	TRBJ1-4	CASSALGQRSNEKLFF
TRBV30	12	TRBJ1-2	CAWFDRGHGYTF
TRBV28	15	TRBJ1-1	CASSSYADINTEAFF
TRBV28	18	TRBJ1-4	CASSSPSFRGRINEKLFF
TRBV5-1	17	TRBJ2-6	CASSLVPGASGANVLTF
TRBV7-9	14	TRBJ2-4	CATSDSGSLGIQYF
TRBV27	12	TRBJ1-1	CASTHRDGEAFF